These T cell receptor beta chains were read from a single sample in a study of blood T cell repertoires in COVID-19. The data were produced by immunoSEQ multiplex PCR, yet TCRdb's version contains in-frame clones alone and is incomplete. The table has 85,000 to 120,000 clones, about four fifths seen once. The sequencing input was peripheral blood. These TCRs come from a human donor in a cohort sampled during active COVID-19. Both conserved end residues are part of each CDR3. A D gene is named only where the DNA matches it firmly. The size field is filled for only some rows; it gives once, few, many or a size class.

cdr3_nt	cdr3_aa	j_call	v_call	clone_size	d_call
TGTGCCAGCAGCTCCCCGGTCGGGGGGGCCAGCACCGGGGAGCTGTTTTTT	CASSSPVGGASTGELFF	TRBJ2-2	TRBV7-2	.	TRBD2
TGTGCCAGCAGCACTGGGACAGGGTATGGCTACACCTTC	CASSTGTGYGYTF	TRBJ1-2	TRBV11-2	.	TRBD1
TGTGCCAGCAGCTCCCTTCCAGGGGACAATCAGCCCCAGCATTTT	CASSSLPGDNQPQHF	TRBJ1-5	TRBV7-2	.	.
TGTGCCAGCAGTGAAAAACGGGAACAGGGCGACACCGGGGAGCTGTTTTTT	CASSEKREQGDTGELFF	TRBJ2-2	TRBV6-1	few	.
TGTGCCAGTAGGGGACAGGGGGCCAATCAGCCCCAGCATTTT	CASRGQGANQPQHF	TRBJ1-5	TRBV19	.	TRBD1
TGTGCCAGCAGCTTGGAACGAGGGCCCAACAATGAGCAGTTCTTC	CASSLERGPNNEQFF	TRBJ2-1	TRBV5-4	.	.
TGTGCCAGCTCTAGCCCCGCTTACAATGAGCAGTTCTTC	CASSSPAYNEQFF	TRBJ2-1	TRBV7-9	.	.
TGTGCCAGCTCAGCCAGCGGGGGGCCGTACGAGCAGTACTTC	CASSASGGPYEQYF	TRBJ2-7	TRBV18	.	TRBD2
TGTGCCACCAGTGATTGGGCCAGCTACGAGCAGTACTTC	CATSDWASYEQYF	TRBJ2-7	TRBV24-1	.	.
TGCGCCAGCAGCTTGGAGACAGGGGTACGTCTAAGCTATGGCTACACCTTC	CASSLETGVRLSYGYTF	TRBJ1-2	TRBV5-1	once	TRBD1
TGTGCCAGTAAAGGGGCAGGGCACCCCGCCTACGAGCAGTACTTC	CASKGAGHPAYEQYF	TRBJ2-7	TRBV19	.	.
TGTGCCAGCAGCGCCGGGACAGGGATTTACGAGCAGTACTTC	CASSAGTGIYEQYF	TRBJ2-7	TRBV7-8	.	TRBD1
TGCAGCGTTGTCGACAAACCGGGGGCCGGGGAGCTGTTTTTT	CSVVDKPGAGELFF	TRBJ2-2	TRBV29-1	.	.
TGTGCCAGCAGTTTGACAGGGGCGAGTACGAAGCCTTACGAGCAGTACTTC	CASSLTGASTKPYEQYF	TRBJ2-7	TRBV28	once	TRBD1
TGTGTCAGCAGTCCCCATGGCCAGGGGAACACCGGGGAGCTGTTTTTT	CVSSPHGQGNTGELFF	TRBJ2-2	TRBV6-4	.	.
TGTGCCAGCAGCTTAGATTACACAGATACGCAGTATTTT	CASSLDYTDTQYF	TRBJ2-3	TRBV7-8	.	.
TGTGCCAGCAGGGACGGGGGAACAGATACGCAGTATTTT	CASRDGGTDTQYF	TRBJ2-3	TRBV6-5	.	.
TGTGCCAGCAGTTTAGGGGAAAAGCGGGGGCCCTACAATGAGCAGTTCTTC	CASSLGEKRGPYNEQFF	TRBJ2-1	TRBV27	.	TRBD2
TGTGCCAGCAGTTTTCGAACAGACAATGAGCAGTTCTTC	CASSFRTDNEQFF	TRBJ2-1	TRBV12-3/TRBV12-4	.	.
TGTGCCAGCAGCCAAGTTCGATTGGGCCCAACCAACAGGGAGACCCAGTACTTC	CASSQVRLGPTNRETQYF	TRBJ2-5	TRBV14	.	.
TGTGCCAGCAGCTTAGGGGCAGGGGGTAACACTGAAGCTTTCTTT	CASSLGAGGNTEAFF	TRBJ1-1	TRBV7-3	.	TRBD1
TGTGCCAGCAGCCCCAGTGGGGCAGCAGATACGCAGTATTTT	CASSPSGAADTQYF	TRBJ2-3	TRBV11-3	once	.
TGCGCCAGCAGCCAAGAAGGGGGAGGGTCTGATCAGCCCCAGCATTTT	CASSQEGGGSDQPQHF	TRBJ1-5	TRBV4-1	.	.
TGTGCCAGCAGCGAGAGGGGGTCCGGAAACACCATATATTTT	CASSERGSGNTIYF	TRBJ1-3	TRBV3-1/TRBV3-2	.	.
TGCGCCAGCAAGGGGTCTGCAGGGGTGAACACTGAAGCTTTCTTT	CASKGSAGVNTEAFF	TRBJ1-1	TRBV5-1	.	.
TGTGCCATTACCCGGGGGAGCGAGCAGTACTTC	CAITRGSEQYF	TRBJ2-7	TRBV10-3	.	.
TGTGCCAGCAGCCCAAAACTAGCGGGGTGGTCAGATACGCAGTATTTT	CASSPKLAGWSDTQYF	TRBJ2-3	TRBV7-9	.	TRBD2
TGTGCCAGCAGCTTAACAGGGGGTTCATACGAGCAGTACTTC	CASSLTGGSYEQYF	TRBJ2-7	TRBV7-9	.	TRBD1
TGTGCCAGCAGGGGGGCCCTCACAGATACGCAGTATTTT	CASRGALTDTQYF	TRBJ2-3	TRBV28	.	.
TGTGCCAGCAGTTACTTCGGGGGCAATCAGCCCCAGCATTTT	CASSYFGGNQPQHF	TRBJ1-5	TRBV6-6	.	.
TGTGCCAGCAGCTTAACAGGGGCGTATAGCAATCAGCCCCAGCATTTT	CASSLTGAYSNQPQHF	TRBJ1-5	TRBV5-4	few	TRBD1
TGTGCCAGCAGCCGCCAGGCACGAGATACGCAGTATTTT	CASSRQARDTQYF	TRBJ2-3	TRBV7-9	.	.
TGCGCCAGCAGCCAAGATATTGCCAGGGGGAGCACAGATACGCAGTATTTT	CASSQDIARGSTDTQYF	TRBJ2-3	TRBV4-3	.	TRBD1
TGCGCCAGCAGCCGGGACAGAACTAAAGAGACCCAGTACTTC	CASSRDRTKETQYF	TRBJ2-5	TRBV5-1	.	TRBD1
TGTGCCAGCAGTTTGGGGACTAGCGGGGGGGCCGCAGATACGCAGTATTTT	CASSLGTSGGAADTQYF	TRBJ2-3	TRBV28	.	TRBD2
TGTGCCAGTACTACATCTAGCGGAACAGATACGCAGTATTTT	CASTTSSGTDTQYF	TRBJ2-3	TRBV2	.	TRBD2
TGTGCCAGCAGTTCCAGCTCTGGAAACACCATATATTTT	CASSSSSGNTIYF	TRBJ1-3	TRBV6-4	.	.
TGTGCCAGCAGTGACGCGTTGGCGGGGGCGAACACCGGGGAGCTGTTTTTT	CASSDALAGANTGELFF	TRBJ2-2	TRBV6-2/TRBV6-3	.	TRBD2
TGTGCCAGCAGCCCTGGACAGGGCACCCATTCACCCCTCCACTTT	CASSPGQGTHSPLHF	TRBJ1-6	TRBV7-6	.	TRBD1
TGTGCCAGCAGTTTTATCGACAGGGCGAGCTCCTACGAGCAGTACTTC	CASSFIDRASSYEQYF	TRBJ2-7	TRBV28	once	TRBD1
TGTGCCAGCAGCTTAAGCGGGACCGCAACCTACGAGCAGTACTTC	CASSLSGTATYEQYF	TRBJ2-7	TRBV7-2	.	TRBD2
TGTGCCAGCAGTTACCCCGATCCGGGACAGGGGACTGAAGCTTTCTTT	CASSYPDPGQGTEAFF	TRBJ1-1	TRBV6-6	.	TRBD1
TGTGCCAGCTCAGCGACAATCCCGGGACAGGGTAGTTCACCCCTCCACTTT	CASSATIPGQGSSPLHF	TRBJ1-6	TRBV18	.	TRBD1
TGTGCCAGCAGCCACGCCGTGCGGAGCTCCTATAATTCACCCCTCCACTTT	CASSHAVRSSYNSPLHF	TRBJ1-6	TRBV7-2	.	.
TGTGCCAGCAGTGAATCTATCTTCGGCAGGGGGGCCTATGGCTACACCTTC	CASSESIFGRGAYGYTF	TRBJ1-2	TRBV6-1	.	TRBD1
TGTGCCAGCAGCTTAGCGGGACTAGAGACCCAGTACTTC	CASSLAGLETQYF	TRBJ2-5	TRBV13	.	.
TGTGCCAGCAGCCCATTGACTCCAGTGGCCTACGAGCAGTACTTC	CASSPLTPVAYEQYF	TRBJ2-7	TRBV6-2/TRBV6-3	.	.
TGTGCCAGCAGTTTATGGAATTCCAGGTCCTACGAGCAGTACTTC	CASSLWNSRSYEQYF	TRBJ2-7	TRBV28	.	.
TGTGCCAGCAGCCCTCGACTAGCGGGAACCTACGAGCAGTACTTC	CASSPRLAGTYEQYF	TRBJ2-7	TRBV7-2	.	TRBD2
TGTGCCAGCAGTGATTACAGGGTCCCATACTATGGCTACACCTTC	CASSDYRVPYYGYTF	TRBJ1-2	TRBV6-1	.	.